This paragraph reports one T cell receptor (beta chain). In the original analysis: How many nucleated cells were present was estimated from reference gene primer amplification. Sequenced by immunoSEQ multiplex PCR; TCRdb stores in-frame clones only, minus some. V and J calls and clone size are copied from that table; D and trimming were computed from the DNA. Of 150,000 to 200,000 clones listed, around 83% are singletons. These data originate in a study of blood T cell repertoires in COVID-19. Study as a whole: Specimens from acute and convalescent COVID-19 originated in the United States, Italy and Spain. The cDNA or gDNA used as material had been derived from T cells, B-cell-depleted T cells, or PBMCs.

Source material: peripheral blood. The receptor was derived from a woman aged 70 to 79 who had recovered from COVID-19.

In DNA, the CDR3 is TGTGCCTGGAGTGCCGGGGTGGAGGCAGATACGCAGTATTTT. Its protein product is CAWSAGVEADTQYF. The chain combines TRBV30 with TRBJ2-3; the D gene is possibly TRBD2 (5 bases). This CDR3 region has 14 residues. Per germline, CDR1 GTSNPN and CDR2 SVGIG (reference sequence). Deletions cut 1 base from V and 4 bases from J, with 12 bases between.